This T cell receptor beta chain appears in the sequencing data of a study of blood T cell repertoires in COVID-19. The ends were cut back, 4 bases at V and 4 bases at J, with 16 bases in the middle. Germline-derived CDR1 and CDR2 are KGHSH and LQKENI. The CDR3 totals 15 residues. Clones were read by immunoSEQ multiplex PCR, and TCRdb kept only the in-frame ones, dropping some. The table shows 90,000 to 100,000 clones, with approximately 84% occurring only once. This chain links TRBV18 with TRBJ1-1; tentatively, D is TRBD1 (6 bases). Sequenced: peripheral blood. This sequence was found in a woman aged 55-69 years with acute or convalescent COVID-19. This chain's CDR3 is CASSLVGEQGTEAFF. The DNA of the CDR3 is TGTGCCAGCTCACTCGTGGGGGAACAGGGCACTGAAGCTTTCTTT.